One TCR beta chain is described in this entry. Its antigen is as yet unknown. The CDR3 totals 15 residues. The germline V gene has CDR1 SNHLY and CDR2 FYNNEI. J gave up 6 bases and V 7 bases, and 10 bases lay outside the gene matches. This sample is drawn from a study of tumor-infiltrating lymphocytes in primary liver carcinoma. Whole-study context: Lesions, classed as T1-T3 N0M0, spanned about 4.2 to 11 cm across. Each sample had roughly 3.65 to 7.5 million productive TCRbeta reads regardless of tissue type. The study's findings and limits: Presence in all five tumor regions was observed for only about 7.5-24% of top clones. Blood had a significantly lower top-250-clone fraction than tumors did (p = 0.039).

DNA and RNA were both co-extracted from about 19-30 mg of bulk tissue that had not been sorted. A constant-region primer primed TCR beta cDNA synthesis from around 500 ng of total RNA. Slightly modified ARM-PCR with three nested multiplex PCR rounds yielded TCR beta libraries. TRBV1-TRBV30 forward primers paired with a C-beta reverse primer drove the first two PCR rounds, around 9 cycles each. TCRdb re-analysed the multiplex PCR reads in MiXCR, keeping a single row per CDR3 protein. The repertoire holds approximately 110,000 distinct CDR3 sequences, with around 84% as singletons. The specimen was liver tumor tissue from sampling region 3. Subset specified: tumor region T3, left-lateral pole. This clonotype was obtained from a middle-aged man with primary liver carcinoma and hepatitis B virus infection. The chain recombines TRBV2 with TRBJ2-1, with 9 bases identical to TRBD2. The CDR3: CASIQRLADSNEQFF. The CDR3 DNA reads TGTGCCAGCATCCAAAGACTAGCGGACTCCAATGAGCAGTTCTTC.